This TCR beta chain was recorded in a study of cytomegalovirus exposure and HLA in healthy donors. General observations from the study: In vitro checks showed that a few CMV-associated chains really do target CMV antigens. TCR beta V- and J-gene trimming, according to a later analysis, was linked to a missense DCLRE1C variant. Cytomegalovirus-associated TCR beta chains were listed, numbering 164.

Comment on this clone: Its antigen is not identified.

The PCR employed 60 Vbeta primers together with 13 Jbeta primers. The method was immunoSEQ multiplex PCR; TCRdb's version includes in-frame clones alone and lacks a portion of them. The sample contains about 210,000 clones, 60% to 80% of which appear only once. Sample: PBMCs. This receptor was obtained from a male donor in good health and CMV-seronegative.

The CDR3 sequence: CASSLDPDGELFF. The CDR3 coding sequence is TGTGCCAGCAGCTTAGATCCAGACGGGGAGCTGTTTTTT. The chain has TRBV11-3 and TRBJ2-2; D gene uncertain. The germline V gene has CDR1 SGHNT and CDR2 YENEEA. CDR3 length: 13 residues. V lost 0 bases, J lost 7 bases, and 6 bases lay in between.